This TCR beta chain was sequenced for a study of cytomegalovirus exposure and HLA in healthy donors. There are 13 residues in the CDR3. V dropped 6 bases and J dropped 7; count of bases not matched to a gene: 6. From germline, CDR1 is MNHNY and CDR2 SVGAGI (reference sequence). PCR amplification relied on 60 Vbeta primers (plus 13 Jbeta primers). The method was immunoSEQ multiplex PCR; TCRdb's version includes in-frame clones alone and lacks a portion of them. The sample records about 130,000 clones, roughly 80% being singletons. The rearrangement uses TRBV6-6 and TRBJ2-1; 7 bases are shared with TRBD2. The receptor's source is a man aged 25-40 years in good health and CMV-seropositive. The sample taken for sequencing was PBMCs. DNA of the CDR3: TGTGCCAGCAGCTTAGGCGGGAGAAATGAGCAGTTCTTC. Its protein product is CASSLGGRNEQFF.